This is a list of T cell receptor beta chains from one sample in a study of shared clonotypes between healthy human individuals. The protocol was immunoSEQ multiplex PCR, while the TCRdb copy is restricted to in-frame clones and leaves out a portion. The repertoire holds almost 700,000 clones, with roughly 94% as singletons. The sample consisted of naive CD8+ T cells sorted from blood. These TCRs come from a man younger than 40 in good health. The CDR3 runs from the conserved cysteine through the conserved F or W. D genes are given only for firm matches. Clone sizes are given selectively: once, few, many, or a class where the clone is expanded.

v_call: TRBV7-8; clone_size: -; j_call: TRBJ2-7; d_call: TRBD2; cdr3_aa: CASSLGGRTSGTPYEQYF; cdr3_nt: TGTGCCAGCAGCTTAGGGGGCAGGACTAGCGGGACACCTTACGAGCAGTACTTC
v_call: TRBV7-9; clone_size: -; j_call: TRBJ2-1; d_call: TRBD1; cdr3_aa: CASSRTGGNEQFF; cdr3_nt: TGTGCCAGCAGCCGGACAGGGGGCAATGAGCAGTTCTTC
v_call: TRBV6-1; clone_size: -; j_call: TRBJ2-7; d_call: -; cdr3_aa: CASSEIFFGGEQYF; cdr3_nt: TGTGCCAGCAGTGAAATATTTTTTGGGGGCGAGCAGTACTTC
v_call: TRBV6-1; clone_size: -; j_call: TRBJ2-7; d_call: -; cdr3_aa: CASSGVNPNEQYF; cdr3_nt: TGTGCCAGCAGTGGGGTAAACCCAAACGAGCAGTACTTC
v_call: TRBV5-4; clone_size: -; j_call: TRBJ2-3; d_call: TRBD2; cdr3_aa: CASSFWAGGADTQYF; cdr3_nt: TGTGCCAGCAGCTTTTGGGCGGGAGGGGCAGATACGCAGTATTTT
v_call: TRBV7-9; clone_size: -; j_call: TRBJ2-2; d_call: -; cdr3_aa: CASSHDKYTGELFF; cdr3_nt: TGTGCCAGCAGCCACGACAAGTATACCGGGGAGCTGTTTTTT
v_call: TRBV2; clone_size: -; j_call: TRBJ2-7; d_call: -; cdr3_aa: CASSDRFRGNSYEQYF; cdr3_nt: TGTGCCAGCAGCGACCGGTTCCGCGGGAACTCCTACGAGCAGTACTTC
v_call: TRBV7-9; clone_size: few; j_call: TRBJ2-5; d_call: -; cdr3_aa: CASSLGLEETQYF; cdr3_nt: TGTGCCAGCAGCCTCGGGCTCGAAGAGACCCAGTACTTC
v_call: TRBV5-1; clone_size: -; j_call: TRBJ2-1; d_call: TRBD2; cdr3_aa: CASSLEIVRGRAYNEQFF; cdr3_nt: TGCGCCAGCAGCTTGGAAATCGTTCGCGGGAGGGCCTACAATGAGCAGTTCTTC
v_call: TRBV5-1; clone_size: few; j_call: TRBJ2-1; d_call: -; cdr3_aa: CASSTTSSSNEQFF; cdr3_nt: TGCGCCAGCTCGACAACCAGCTCGAGCAATGAGCAGTTCTTC
v_call: TRBV27; clone_size: few; j_call: TRBJ1-5; d_call: -; cdr3_aa: CASSPSGVHQPQHF; cdr3_nt: TGTGCCAGCAGCCCCTCCGGTGTACATCAGCCCCAGCATTTT
v_call: TRBV7-9; clone_size: -; j_call: TRBJ2-5; d_call: TRBD1; cdr3_aa: CASSSTGGRSETQYF; cdr3_nt: TGTGCCAGCAGCTCGACAGGGGGAAGATCGGAGACCCAGTACTTC
v_call: TRBV7-2; clone_size: once; j_call: TRBJ2-7; d_call: TRBD2; cdr3_aa: CASSFPLAGLYEQYF; cdr3_nt: TGTGCCAGCAGCTTTCCACTAGCGGGACTCTACGAGCAGTACTTC
v_call: TRBV18; clone_size: -; j_call: TRBJ2-2; d_call: TRBD2; cdr3_aa: CASWTSGMTGELFF; cdr3_nt: TGTGCCAGCTGGACTAGCGGGATGACCGGGGAGCTGTTTTTT
v_call: TRBV12-5; clone_size: once; j_call: TRBJ1-1; d_call: -; cdr3_aa: CASGLIREGSGNTEAFF; cdr3_nt: TGTGCTAGTGGTTTAATCCGAGAGGGTAGTGGGAACACTGAAGCTTTCTTT
v_call: TRBV9; clone_size: -; j_call: TRBJ2-1; d_call: -; cdr3_aa: CASSRWGGHEQFF; cdr3_nt: TGTGCCAGCAGCCGTTGGGGGGGCCATGAGCAGTTCTTC
v_call: TRBV4-1; clone_size: once; j_call: TRBJ2-7; d_call: TRBD1; cdr3_aa: CASSQLGQTYEQYF; cdr3_nt: TGCGCCAGCAGCCAACTGGGACAGACGTACGAGCAGTACTTC
v_call: TRBV28; clone_size: -; j_call: TRBJ1-5; d_call: -; cdr3_aa: CASRDLDRNQPQHF; cdr3_nt: TGTGCCAGCAGAGATTTGGATAGAAATCAGCCCCAGCATTTT
v_call: TRBV7-2; clone_size: -; j_call: TRBJ2-3; d_call: TRBD2; cdr3_aa: CASKPWGLAGGAQYF; cdr3_nt: TGTGCCAGCAAACCGTGGGGACTAGCGGGCGGGGCGCAGTATTTT
v_call: TRBV19; clone_size: -; j_call: TRBJ1-4; d_call: TRBD1; cdr3_aa: CASSMTGTGVTNEKLFF; cdr3_nt: TGTGCCAGTAGTATGACCGGGACAGGGGTTACTAATGAAAAACTGTTTTTT
v_call: TRBV10-2; clone_size: once; j_call: TRBJ2-1; d_call: -; cdr3_aa: CASSMGGPNYEQFF; cdr3_nt: TGCGCCAGCTCGATGGGTGGCCCCAATTATGAGCAGTTCTTC
v_call: TRBV10-3; clone_size: -; j_call: TRBJ2-7; d_call: -; cdr3_aa: CAISESPEGLEHEQYF; cdr3_nt: TGTGCCATCAGTGAGTCCCCGGAGGGCCTTGAACACGAGCAGTACTTC
v_call: TRBV6-1; clone_size: -; j_call: TRBJ2-1; d_call: -; cdr3_aa: CASSFGWNNEQFF; cdr3_nt: TGTGCCAGCAGTTTTGGTTGGAACAATGAGCAGTTCTTC
v_call: TRBV28; clone_size: -; j_call: TRBJ2-7; d_call: -; cdr3_aa: CASSFRRYEQYF; cdr3_nt: TGTGCCAGCAGTTTCAGGAGGTACGAGCAGTACTTC
v_call: TRBV5-1; clone_size: -; j_call: TRBJ2-2; d_call: -; cdr3_aa: CASSLDQSAAGELFF; cdr3_nt: TGCGCCAGCAGCTTAGATCAGTCGGCCGCCGGGGAGCTGTTTTTT
v_call: TRBV11-2; clone_size: -; j_call: TRBJ2-1; d_call: -; cdr3_aa: CASSLVGGAYNEQFF; cdr3_nt: TGTGCCAGCAGCTTAGTCGGGGGAGCCTACAATGAGCAGTTCTTC
v_call: TRBV28; clone_size: -; j_call: TRBJ1-5; d_call: TRBD1; cdr3_aa: CASSLWGQGNQPQHF; cdr3_nt: TGTGCCAGCAGTTTATGGGGACAGGGGAATCAGCCCCAGCATTTT
v_call: TRBV6-5; clone_size: -; j_call: TRBJ1-2; d_call: -; cdr3_aa: CASSYSGSPYGYTF; cdr3_nt: TGTGCCAGCAGTTACTCTGGCAGCCCCTATGGCTACACCTTC
v_call: TRBV6-5; clone_size: -; j_call: TRBJ2-1; d_call: TRBD2; cdr3_aa: CASSVSGTSYNEQFF; cdr3_nt: TGTGCCAGCAGTGTTAGCGGGACCAGCTACAATGAGCAGTTCTTC
v_call: TRBV19; clone_size: -; j_call: TRBJ1-2; d_call: -; cdr3_aa: CASSIRTNYGYTF; cdr3_nt: TGTGCCAGTAGTATAAGGACGAACTATGGCTACACCTTC
v_call: TRBV7-9; clone_size: -; j_call: TRBJ2-7; d_call: -; cdr3_aa: CASSLIAVSYEQYF; cdr3_nt: TGTGCCAGCAGCTTAATAGCGGTCTCCTACGAGCAGTACTTC
v_call: TRBV18; clone_size: -; j_call: TRBJ2-3; d_call: TRBD1; cdr3_aa: CASSPRDRERGTDTQYF; cdr3_nt: TGTGCCAGCTCACCCCGGGACAGGGAGAGGGGCACAGATACGCAGTATTTT
v_call: TRBV27; clone_size: -; j_call: TRBJ1-1; d_call: -; cdr3_aa: CASSLSGLTEAFF; cdr3_nt: TGTGCCAGCAGTTTATCGGGTCTCACTGAAGCTTTCTTT
v_call: TRBV30; clone_size: -; j_call: TRBJ1-4; d_call: TRBD1; cdr3_aa: CAWSTGTGLEKLFF; cdr3_nt: TGTGCCTGGAGTACTGGGACAGGGTTGGAAAAACTGTTTTTT
v_call: TRBV5-4; clone_size: -; j_call: TRBJ2-2; d_call: TRBD2; cdr3_aa: CASSPTGGNGVPGELFF; cdr3_nt: TGTGCCAGCAGCCCTACCGGGGGGAATGGGGTACCCGGGGAGCTGTTTTTT
v_call: TRBV4-1; clone_size: -; j_call: TRBJ2-1; d_call: TRBD1; cdr3_aa: CASSLQGATNEQFF; cdr3_nt: TGCGCCAGCAGCCTCCAGGGGGCCACGAATGAGCAGTTCTTC
v_call: TRBV19; clone_size: -; j_call: TRBJ2-7; d_call: TRBD2; cdr3_aa: CASSLRLAEIYEQYF; cdr3_nt: TGTGCCAGTAGTCTCCGACTAGCGGAGATCTACGAGCAGTACTTC
v_call: TRBV5-1; clone_size: -; j_call: TRBJ2-3; d_call: -; cdr3_aa: CASSLEGLRGFADTQYF; cdr3_nt: TGCGCCAGCAGCTTGGAGGGACTTCGGGGGTTCGCAGATACGCAGTATTTT
v_call: TRBV7-9; clone_size: -; j_call: TRBJ2-7; d_call: -; cdr3_aa: CASSLGAVYEQYF; cdr3_nt: TGTGCCAGCAGCTTAGGGGCAGTTTACGAGCAGTACTTC
v_call: TRBV4-1; clone_size: -; j_call: TRBJ2-3; d_call: TRBD1; cdr3_aa: CASSQWPGQEAWGDTDTQYF; cdr3_nt: TGCGCCAGCAGCCAGTGGCCGGGACAGGAGGCGTGGGGCGATACAGATACGCAGTATTTT
v_call: TRBV5-4; clone_size: -; j_call: TRBJ1-5; d_call: -; cdr3_aa: CASSFSGAVNQPQHF; cdr3_nt: TGTGCCAGCAGCTTTTCGGGTGCGGTGAATCAGCCCCAGCATTTT
v_call: TRBV5-1; clone_size: -; j_call: TRBJ1-5; d_call: TRBD1; cdr3_aa: CASSLVGRGPEQPQHF; cdr3_nt: TGCGCCAGCAGCTTGGTGGGCAGGGGGCCCGAGCAGCCCCAGCATTTT
v_call: TRBV7-9; clone_size: few; j_call: TRBJ2-1; d_call: -; cdr3_aa: CASSSPNEQFF; cdr3_nt: TGTGCCAGCAGTTCCCCTAATGAGCAGTTCTTC
v_call: TRBV10-3; clone_size: once; j_call: TRBJ1-2; d_call: -; cdr3_aa: CATVNRVESPYTF; cdr3_nt: TGTGCCACCGTTAACAGGGTGGAGTCCCCCTACACCTTC
v_call: TRBV11-2; clone_size: once; j_call: TRBJ1-5; d_call: -; cdr3_aa: CASSLRGKSNQPQHF; cdr3_nt: TGTGCCAGCAGCTTGCGCGGGAAGAGCAATCAGCCCCAGCATTTT
v_call: TRBV11-2; clone_size: -; j_call: TRBJ2-1; d_call: -; cdr3_aa: CASSLEADSSYNEQFF; cdr3_nt: TGTGCCAGCAGCTTAGAGGCAGATAGCTCCTACAATGAGCAGTTCTTC
v_call: TRBV4-1; clone_size: -; j_call: TRBJ2-1; d_call: TRBD2; cdr3_aa: CASSLSGSSYNEQFF; cdr3_nt: TGCGCCAGCAGCCTTAGCGGGAGCTCCTACAATGAGCAGTTCTTC
v_call: TRBV2; clone_size: once; j_call: TRBJ2-3; d_call: -; cdr3_aa: CASARGRGKDFVSTDTQYF; cdr3_nt: TGTGCCAGCGCCCGGGGGAGGGGGAAAGATTTTGTTAGCACAGATACGCAGTATTTT
v_call: TRBV4-1; clone_size: -; j_call: TRBJ2-7; d_call: TRBD2; cdr3_aa: CASSQDPGETSGSFYEQYF; cdr3_nt: TGCGCCAGCAGCCAAGATCCGGGTGAGACTAGCGGGAGCTTCTACGAGCAGTACTTC
v_call: TRBV7-2; clone_size: -; j_call: TRBJ2-7; d_call: TRBD2; cdr3_aa: CASSLVSLAGGPTEQYF; cdr3_nt: TGTGCCAGCAGCTTAGTTTCGCTAGCGGGAGGGCCAACCGAGCAGTACTTC
v_call: TRBV9; clone_size: few; j_call: TRBJ1-1; d_call: TRBD1; cdr3_aa: CASSPRGLRDSSEAFF; cdr3_nt: TGTGCCAGCAGCCCTAGAGGCCTCCGGGACAGCAGTGAAGCTTTCTTT
v_call: TRBV9; clone_size: -; j_call: TRBJ2-7; d_call: TRBD1; cdr3_aa: CASSRTGGGEQYF; cdr3_nt: TGTGCCAGCAGTCGGACAGGGGGCGGGGAGCAGTACTTC
v_call: TRBV6-1; clone_size: -; j_call: TRBJ2-7; d_call: TRBD2; cdr3_aa: CASSDSGFRAERSYEQYF; cdr3_nt: TGTGCCAGCAGTGATAGCGGGTTTAGGGCTGAAAGGTCCTACGAGCAGTACTTC
v_call: TRBV28; clone_size: few; j_call: TRBJ1-1; d_call: -; cdr3_aa: CASSLEDGADTEAFF; cdr3_nt: TGTGCCAGCAGTTTGGAGGATGGCGCGGACACTGAAGCTTTCTTT
v_call: TRBV30; clone_size: few; j_call: TRBJ2-1; d_call: -; cdr3_aa: CAWSDSSYNEQFF; cdr3_nt: TGTGCCTGGAGTGACAGCTCCTACAATGAGCAGTTCTTC
v_call: TRBV6-5; clone_size: -; j_call: TRBJ2-1; d_call: -; cdr3_aa: CASSTGPQPYNEQFF; cdr3_nt: TGTGCCAGCAGTACGGGACCCCAACCTTACAATGAGCAGTTCTTC
v_call: TRBV21-1; clone_size: -; j_call: TRBJ1-1; d_call: -; cdr3_aa: CASSKARGDTEAFF; cdr3_nt: TGTGCCAGCAGCAAAGCCCGCGGGGACACTGAAGCTTTCTTT
v_call: TRBV7-9; clone_size: -; j_call: TRBJ2-1; d_call: TRBD2; cdr3_aa: CASSLSVAGISNEQFF; cdr3_nt: TGTGCCAGCAGCTTAAGTGTAGCGGGAATCAGCAATGAGCAGTTCTTC
v_call: TRBV7-9; clone_size: -; j_call: TRBJ2-1; d_call: -; cdr3_aa: CASSLSAGQNEQFF; cdr3_nt: TGTGCCAGCAGCTTATCCGCGGGGCAGAATGAGCAGTTCTTC
v_call: TRBV9; clone_size: -; j_call: TRBJ2-7; d_call: -; cdr3_aa: CASSVGQREYEQYF; cdr3_nt: TGTGCCAGCAGCGTTGGACAGAGAGAATACGAGCAGTACTTC